The 20 T cell receptor beta chains below all came from one sample that was sequenced in a study of blood T cell repertoires in COVID-19. Generated by immunoSEQ multiplex PCR, the TCRdb table keeps only in-frame clones and is missing some. In the table there are some 54,000 clones, around nine tenths of which are singletons. The sequenced sample was peripheral blood. The receptors originated from an elderly man with active or convalescent COVID-19.

This chain's CDR3 is CASSWRGQGVSETQYF. In DNA form, the CDR3 reads TGCGCCAGCAGCTGGAGAGGACAGGGGGTCAGTGAGACCCAGTACTTC. The V call is TRBV5-1, the J call TRBJ2-5, with 10 positions matching TRBD1. This CDR3 is 16 amino acids long. CDR1 and CDR2 (germline): SGHRS, YFSETQ. With V trimmed by 3 bases and J by 5 bases, 10 bases remained unmatched.

The gene calls are TRBV5-1 and TRBJ1-4; D unclear. The germline V gene encodes CDR1 SGHRS and CDR2 YFSETQ. The CDR3 runs 10 residues. The CDR3 region has the DNA TGCGGAAAAGGAGGCGAAAAACTGTTTTTT. Translated: CGKGGEKLFF. Full variable domain (missing parts from reference TRBV5-1 and TRBJ1-4): KAGVTQTPRYLIKTRGQQVTLSCSPISGHRSVSWYQQTPGQGLQFLFEYFSETQRNKGNFPGRFSGRQFSNSRSEMNVSTLELGDSALYLCGKGGEKLFFGSGTQLSVL.

This chain connects TRBV7-2 to TRBJ1-1; D perhaps matches TRBD1 (6 bases). The germline gives CDR1 SGHTA, CDR2 FQGNSA. CDR3 size: 14 residues. V lost 3 bases and J 3 bases, leaving 11 bases between the germline ends. Here the CDR3 reads CASSFQGFDTEAFF. As DNA, the CDR3 is TGTGCCAGCAGCTTCCAGGGGTTCGACACTGAAGCTTTCTTT.

This sequence joins TRBV28 and TRBJ2-2; TRBD1 matches 8 bases. Germline V gene sequence: CDR1 MDHEN, CDR2 SYDVKM. The CDR3 is 16 amino acids. Losses at the gene ends were 6 bases for V and 1 base for J; bases not matched to a gene: 7. The CDR3 protein is CASSEFGTGNTGELFF. The CDR3 DNA reads TGTGCCAGCAGCGAATTCGGGACAGGGAACACCGGGGAGCTGTTTTTT. Full variable domain (missing parts from reference TRBV28 and TRBJ2-2): DVKVTQSSRYLVKRTGEKVFLECVQDMDHENMFWYRQDPGLGLRLIYFSYDVKMKEKGDIPEGYSVSREKKERFSLILESASTNQTSMYLCASSEFGTGNTGELFFGEGSRLTVL.

This chain connects TRBV19 to TRBJ1-5, with TRBD1 matching over 7 bases. Unmatched junction bases numbered 14, after V lost 11 bases and J lost 7 bases. Germline V gene lookup returns CDR1 LNHDA and CDR2 SQIVND (reference sequence). CDR3 size: 14 residues. The CDR3 loop is CASRTGGASQPQHF. DNA of the CDR3: TGTGCCTCGCGGACAGGCGGAGCCAGCCAGCCCCAGCATTTT.

The gene calls are TRBV19 and TRBJ1-3; a weak D match, TRBD1 (6 bases). Trimming took off 6 bases at V and 2 bases at J, with 17 bases between the two ends. CDR3 length: 16 residues. Germline lookup yields CDR1 LNHDA and CDR2 SQIVND (reference sequence). CDR3 protein: CASSLQGGMPGNTIYF. CDR3 in DNA: TGTGCCAGTAGCCTACAAGGGGGAATGCCTGGAAACACCATATATTTT.

The chain joins TRBV18 to TRBJ2-5; D possibly corresponds to TRBD2 (7 bases). The CDR3 runs to 14 residues. V lost 2 bases and J lost 5, with 12 bases in between. Germline CDR1 KGHSH, CDR2 LQKENI. The CDR3 sequence is CASSPGGGEETQYF. Here the CDR3 DNA reads TGTGCCAGCTCACCAGGCGGGGGCGAGGAGACCCAGTACTTC. Supplemented by reference TRBV18 and TRBJ2-5, the full variable domain reads NAGVMQNPRHLVRRRGQEARLRCSPMKGHSHVYWYRQLPEEGLKFMVYLQKENIIDESGMPKERFSAEFPKEGPSILRIQQVVRGDSAAYFCASSPGGGEETQYFGPGTRLLVL.

This clone showed up just a few times. The CDR3 loop reads CASTDHRQGSTF. The DNA of the CDR3 is TGTGCCAGCACCGACCACCGACAGGGGAGTACCTTC. The chain uses TRBV2 and TRBJ1-2; TRBD1 agrees at 8 bases. Per germline, CDR1 SNHLY and CDR2 FYNNEI. V was pared by 7 bases and J by 14 bases, with 12 bases of the junction left unmatched. CDR3 length: 12 amino acids. The variable domain in full, with the rest retrieved from reference TRBV2 and TRBJ1-2, is EPEVTQTPSHQVTQMGQEVILRCVPISNHLYFYWYRQILGQKVEFLVSFYNNEISEKSEIFDDQFSVERPDGSNFTLKIRSTKLEDSAMYFCASTDHRQGSTFGSGTRLTVV.

This clone was counted once. This chain connects TRBV5-1 to TRBJ2-3, with 8 bases that match TRBD2. CDR3 length: 16 amino acids. The germline V gene encodes CDR1 SGHRS and CDR2 YFSETQ. Germline trimming cut 0 bases from V and 0 bases from J; bases unmatched to any gene: 3. CDR3 sequence reads: CASSLVASGSTDTQYF. DNA for the CDR3: TGCGCCAGCAGCTTGGTGGCTAGCGGGAGCACAGATACGCAGTATTTT.

This chain connects TRBV7-2 to TRBJ2-1; 8 bases fit TRBD1. The CDR3 is 14 residues long. Per the germline V gene, CDR1 is SGHTA and CDR2 is FQGNSA. With 4 bases clipped from V and 6 bases from J, the junction kept 5 bases outside the gene matches. The CDR3 spells CASSSGQGFNEQFF. The CDR3 DNA is TGTGCCAGCAGCTCCGGACAGGGTTTCAATGAGCAGTTCTTC.

The V and J genes are TRBV5-1 and TRBJ1-1; no clear D gene. The CDR3 extends over 13 amino acids. Germline loops: CDR1 SGHRS, CDR2 YFSETQ. Between the trimmed V and J ends, which lost 5 bases and 8 bases, there was a span of 16 bases. The CDR3 DNA follows: TGCGCCAGCAGGCCCCGGGGTAGAGGGGAAGCTTTCTTT. Protein: CASRPRGRGEAFF.

This chain connects TRBV5-6 to TRBJ2-2; no definite D call. V was shortened by 4 bases and J by 5 bases, with 18 bases between the two germline ends. The CDR3 consists of 16 residues. Germline values: CDR1 SGHDT, CDR2 YYEEEE. The CDR3 nucleotides read TGTGCCAGCAGCCGAACTGTGGTTTCGTGGACCGGGGAGCTGTTTTTT. Protein sequence: CASSRTVVSWTGELFF.

The J gene is TRBJ1-6, the V gene TRBV7-2; D gene uncertain. Trimming pared 4 bases from V and 5 bases from J, leaving 3 bases between. Germline CDR1 SGHTA, CDR2 FQGNSA. The CDR3 is made up of 12 amino acids. The CDR3: CASSYNNSPLHF. The CDR3 region has the DNA TGTGCCAGCAGCTACAATAATTCACCCCTCCACTTT.

This sequence joins TRBV27 and TRBJ1-5, with TRBD1 matching over 9 bases. Germline lookup yields CDR1 MNHEY and CDR2 SMNVEV (reference sequence). The CDR3 length is 15 residues. V trimming: 3 bases; J trimming: 1 base; junction bases outside the gene matches: 1. The CDR3 here is CASSFDRGSNQPQHF. CDR3 bases: TGTGCCAGCAGTTTCGACAGGGGGAGCAATCAGCCCCAGCATTTT.

The CDR3 DNA reads TGTGCCAGCAGCCTACTAGCGGGTGACACAGATACGCAGTATTTT. Translation gives CASSLLAGDTDTQYF. The V call is TRBV9, the J call TRBJ2-3, with TRBD2 identical over 9 bases. CDR3 length equals 15 residues. Germline V gives CDR1 SGDLS, CDR2 YYNGEE. Losses at the gene ends were 4 bases for V and 2 bases for J; bases not matched to a gene: 5. Complete variable domain (other parts from reference TRBV9 and TRBJ2-3): DSGVTQTPKHLITATGQRVTLRCSPRSGDLSVYWYQQSLDQGLQFLIQYYNGEERAKGNILERFSAQQFPDLHSELNLSSLELGDSALYFCASSLLAGDTDTQYFGPGTRLTVL.

The rearrangement joins TRBV28 to TRBJ2-7; 7 nucleotides agree with TRBD1. V lost 6 bases and J lost 2; bases outside the gene matches: 1. The CDR3 totals 12 residues. Looked up from germline, CDR1 is MDHEN and CDR2 is SYDVKM. The CDR3, as DNA: TGTGCCAGCAGCGACAGGGCCTACGAGCAGTACTTC. Protein product: CASSDRAYEQYF. Combining the CDR3 with reference TRBV28 and TRBJ2-7 gives the whole variable domain DVKVTQSSRYLVKRTGEKVFLECVQDMDHENMFWYRQDPGLGLRLIYFSYDVKMKEKGDIPEGYSVSREKKERFSLILESASTNQTSMYLCASSDRAYEQYFGPGTRLTVT.

The genes are TRBV3-1 (or the pseudogene TRBV3-2) and TRBJ2-2; TRBD1 aligns across 8 bases. V shed 3 bases and J 5 bases; nucleotides not matched to a gene: 8. Germline loops: CDR1 LGHDT, CDR2 YNNKEL (reference sequence). The CDR3 loop spans 16 amino acids. The CDR3 coding sequence is TGTGCCAGCAGCCAGTCCGGCAGGGGGCTTACCGGGGAGCTGTTTTTT. It specifies CASSQSGRGLTGELFF.

CDR3 coding DNA: TGTGCCAGCAGCTTACGGGCAGGGAACTCTGGAAACACCATATATTTT. Protein product: CASSLRAGNSGNTIYF. V usage is TRBV11-2 and J usage is TRBJ1-3, with D perhaps TRBD1 (5 bases). The CDR3 totals 16 residues. V dropped 2 bases and J dropped 0 bases, with 11 bases sitting between them. Germline V lookup: CDR1 SGHAT, CDR2 FQNNGV.

The chain is built from TRBV2 and TRBJ1-5; D is possibly TRBD1 (5 bases). Germline values: CDR1 SNHLY, CDR2 FYNNEI. Trimming took 0 bases from V and 6 from J, leaving 12 bases between them. CDR3 length: 15 amino acids. The chain's CDR3 is CASSEALQGGQPQHF. The CDR3 DNA reads as TGTGCCAGCAGTGAAGCGCTTCAGGGAGGTCAGCCCCAGCATTTT. The whole variable domain, filled in from reference TRBV2 and TRBJ1-5, reads EPEVTQTPSHQVTQMGQEVILRCVPISNHLYFYWYRQILGQKVEFLVSFYNNEISEKSEIFDDQFSVERPDGSNFTLKIRSTKLEDSAMYFCASSEALQGGQPQHFGDGTRLSIL.

The rearrangement uses TRBV11-3 and TRBJ2-3, with a possible D match to TRBD2 (6 bases). Trimming cost V 3 bases and J 0 bases, with 7 bases left between them. The germline V gene encodes CDR1 SGHNT and CDR2 YENEEA. The CDR3 runs 14 residues. CDR3 nucleotide sequence: TGTGCCAGCAGCTTTAGCGGTAGCACAGATACGCAGTATTTT. Protein: CASSFSGSTDTQYF. Together with reference TRBV11-3 and TRBJ2-3, the CDR3 gives the full variable domain: EAGVVQSPRYKIIEKKQPVAFWCNPISGHNTLYWYLQNLGQGPELLIRYENEEAVDDSQLPKDRFSAERLKGVDSTLKIQPAELGDSAVYLCASSFSGSTDTQYFGPGTRLTVL.